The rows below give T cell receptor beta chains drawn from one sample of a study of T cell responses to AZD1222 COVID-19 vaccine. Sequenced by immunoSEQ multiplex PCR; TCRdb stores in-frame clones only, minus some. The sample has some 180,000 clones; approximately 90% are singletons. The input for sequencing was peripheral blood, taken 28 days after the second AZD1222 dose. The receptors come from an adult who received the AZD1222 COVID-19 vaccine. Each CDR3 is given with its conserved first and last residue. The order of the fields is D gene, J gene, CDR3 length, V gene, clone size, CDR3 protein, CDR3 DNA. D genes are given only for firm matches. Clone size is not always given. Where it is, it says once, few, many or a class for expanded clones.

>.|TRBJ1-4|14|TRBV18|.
CASSGRQGHEKLFF
TGTGCCAGCTCAGGAAGGCAGGGCCATGAAAAACTGTTTTTT
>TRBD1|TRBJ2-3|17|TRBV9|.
CASSPGQGPSHTDTQYF
TGTGCCAGCAGCCCGGGACAGGGACCCTCTCACACAGATACGCAGTATTTT
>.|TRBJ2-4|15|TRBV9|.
CASSDLGAGKNIQYF
TGTGCCAGCAGTGACCTAGGAGCAGGCAAAAACATTCAGTACTTC
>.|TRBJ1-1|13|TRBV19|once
CASSTTRNTEAFF
TGTGCCAGTAGCACTACTCGGAACACTGAAGCTTTCTTT
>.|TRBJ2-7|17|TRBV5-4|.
CASSFVGGTLATYEQYF
TGTGCCAGCAGCTTTGTCGGGGGTACTCTTGCCACCTACGAGCAGTACTTC
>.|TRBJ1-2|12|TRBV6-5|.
CASRPGGYGYTF
TGTGCCAGCAGGCCCGGGGGTTATGGCTACACCTTC
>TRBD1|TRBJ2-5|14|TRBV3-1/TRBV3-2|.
CASSLRTGQETQYF
TGTGCCAGCAGCCTGAGGACAGGTCAAGAGACCCAGTACTTC
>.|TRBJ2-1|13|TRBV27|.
CASNPSRKGEQFF
TGTGCCAGCAATCCATCACGCAAGGGTGAGCAGTTCTTC
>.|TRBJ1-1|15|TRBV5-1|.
CASSLDAGAFTEAFF
TGCGCCAGCAGCTTGGATGCGGGGGCTTTCACTGAAGCTTTCTTT
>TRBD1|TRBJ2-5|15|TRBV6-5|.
CASLGGLSRGETQYF
TGTGCCTCTCTAGGGGGCCTCTCTAGGGGAGAGACCCAGTACTTC
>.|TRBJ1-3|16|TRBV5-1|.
CASSLVSGISGNTIYF
TGCGCCAGCAGCTTGGTTAGCGGCATCTCTGGAAACACCATATATTTT
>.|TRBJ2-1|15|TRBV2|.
CASSPGTTTYNEQFF
TGTGCCAGCAGCCCCGGGACAACGACCTACAATGAGCAGTTCTTC
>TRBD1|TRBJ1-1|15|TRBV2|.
CASRDRALSNTEAFF
TGTGCCAGCAGGGACAGGGCCCTATCTAACACTGAAGCTTTCTTT
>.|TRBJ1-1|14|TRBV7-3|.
CASSLEATSTEAFF
TGTGCCAGCAGCTTAGAGGCTACGAGCACTGAAGCTTTCTTT
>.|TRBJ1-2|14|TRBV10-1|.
CASSESRDRYGYTF
TGCGCCAGCAGTGAGTCGAGGGACCGCTATGGCTACACCTTC
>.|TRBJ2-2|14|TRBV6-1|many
CASKGGGNTGELFF
TGTGCCAGCAAAGGGGGAGGGAACACCGGGGAGCTGTTTTTT
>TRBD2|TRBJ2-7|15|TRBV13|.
CASSSGLAGGYEQYF
TGTGCCAGCAGCTCGGGACTAGCGGGAGGTTACGAGCAGTACTTC
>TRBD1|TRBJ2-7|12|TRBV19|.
CASRGTGNEQYF
TGTGCCAGTAGGGGGACAGGGAACGAGCAGTACTTC
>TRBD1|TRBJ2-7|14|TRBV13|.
CASSFTGGNDEQYF
TGTGCCAGCAGCTTCACAGGGGGCAACGACGAGCAGTACTTC
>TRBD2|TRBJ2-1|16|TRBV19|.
CASSIPSGRVKGEQFF
TGTGCCAGTAGTATACCTAGCGGGAGGGTGAAGGGTGAGCAGTTCTTC
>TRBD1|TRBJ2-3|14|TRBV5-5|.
CASSLQGGTDTQYF
TGTGCCAGCAGCTTACAGGGGGGCACAGATACGCAGTATTTT
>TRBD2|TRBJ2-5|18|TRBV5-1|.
CASSLGSWTSGSMETQYF
TGCGCCAGCAGCTTGGGGTCCTGGACTAGCGGGAGCATGGAGACCCAGTACTTC
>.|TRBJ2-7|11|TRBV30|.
CAWRVLYEQYF
TGTGCCTGGAGGGTTCTCTACGAGCAGTACTTC
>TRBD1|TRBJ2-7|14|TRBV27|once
CASSSRQGLYEQYF
TGTGCCAGCAGTTCTCGACAGGGCCTCTACGAGCAGTACTTC
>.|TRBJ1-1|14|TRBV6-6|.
CASSRRQEGTEAFF
TGTGCCAGCAGTCGTAGACAGGAGGGCACTGAAGCTTTCTTT
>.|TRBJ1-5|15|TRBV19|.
CASRADRANNQPQHF
TGTGCCAGTAGAGCCGATCGCGCAAACAATCAGCCCCAGCATTTT
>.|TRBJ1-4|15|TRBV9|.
CASSPNGVLNEKLFF
TGTGCCAGCAGCCCAAACGGGGTCCTTAATGAAAAACTGTTTTTT
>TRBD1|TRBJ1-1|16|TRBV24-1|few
CATSDLQDRGSTEAFF
TGTGCCACCAGTGATTTGCAGGACAGGGGAAGCACTGAAGCTTTCTTT
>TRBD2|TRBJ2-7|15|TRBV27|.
CASRTPSGGTYEQYF
TGTGCCAGCAGAACCCCTAGCGGGGGGACCTACGAGCAGTACTTC
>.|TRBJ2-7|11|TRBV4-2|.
CASSRSYEQYF
TGTGCCAGCAGCCGGTCCTACGAGCAGTACTTC
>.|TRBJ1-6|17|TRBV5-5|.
CASSLSPYSLYNSPLHF
TGTGCCAGCAGCTTGTCCCCATACTCCCTCTATAATTCACCCCTCCACTTT
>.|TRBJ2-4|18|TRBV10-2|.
CASSESLGSTRAKNIQYF
TGCGCCAGCAGTGAGTCCCTCGGGTCAACCCGAGCCAAAAACATTCAGTACTTC
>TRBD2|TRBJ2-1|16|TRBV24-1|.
CATSDSGTSADNEQFF
TGTGCCACCAGTGATTCCGGGACTAGCGCCGACAATGAGCAGTTCTTC
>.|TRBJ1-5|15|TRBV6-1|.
CASSDTGYSNQPQHF
TGTGCCAGCAGTGATACAGGGTATAGCAATCAGCCCCAGCATTTT
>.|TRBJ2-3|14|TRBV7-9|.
CASSQGGNTDTQYF
TGTGCCAGCAGCCAAGGCGGTAACACAGATACGCAGTATTTT